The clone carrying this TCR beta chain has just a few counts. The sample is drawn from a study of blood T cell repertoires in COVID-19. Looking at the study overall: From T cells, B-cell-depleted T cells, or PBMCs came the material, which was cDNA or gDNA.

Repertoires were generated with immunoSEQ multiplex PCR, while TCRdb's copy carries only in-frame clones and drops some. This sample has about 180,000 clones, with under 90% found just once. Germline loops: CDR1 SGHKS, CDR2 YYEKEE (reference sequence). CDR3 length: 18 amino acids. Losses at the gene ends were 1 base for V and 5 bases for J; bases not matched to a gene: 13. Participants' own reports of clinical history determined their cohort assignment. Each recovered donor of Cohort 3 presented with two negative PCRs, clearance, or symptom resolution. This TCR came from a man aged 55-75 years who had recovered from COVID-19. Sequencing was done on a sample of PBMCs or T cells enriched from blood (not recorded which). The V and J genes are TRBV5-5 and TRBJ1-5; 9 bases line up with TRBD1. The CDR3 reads CASSLIYRDRVRDQPQHF. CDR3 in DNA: TGTGCCAGCAGCTTGATTTACCGGGACAGGGTACGGGATCAGCCCCAGCATTTT.